These 11 T cell receptor beta chains share one sample of origin, sequenced in a study of CD8 T cells in ankylosing spondylitis (dated by TCRdb to about 2017). Libraries came from 5' RACE. The sequencing machine was an Illumina HiSeq 2500. TCRdb redid the processing of the public reads, applying fastp at Q25 and MiXCR, and retained in-frame beta chains. Entries that share a CDR3 protein sequence are merged under the most common genes and DNA. The sample data list 300,000 to 400,000 distinct CDR3 sequences, and roughly 10% of these were observed just once. The ten largest clones capture 9.1% of the sample. Input material: blood, either unsorted or a sorted T cell fraction (not recorded which). These receptors came from a female donor with ankylosing spondylitis or in good health (not recorded which).

About this clonotype itself: A much larger clone is a single base away; this may be a read error. The V call is TRBV7-6, the J call TRBJ2-1; 9 positions match TRBD2. Per the germline V gene, CDR1 is SGHVS and CDR2 is FNYEAQ. CDR3 length: 15 residues. Germline trimming cut 1 base from V and 2 bases from J; bases unmatched to any gene: 0. CDR3 coding DNA: TGTGCCAGCAGCTTAGGGACTAGCGCCTACAATGAGCAGTTCTTC. Its protein product is CASSLGTSAYNEQFF.

This clonotype was picked up many times. The V call is TRBV2, the J call TRBJ2-7, with unresolved D. This CDR3 spans 15 amino acids. The V end was cut by 1 base, the J end by 6 bases, with 16 bases between. Germline V gene lookup returns CDR1 SNHLY and CDR2 FYNNEI. CDR3: CASSEEGLASREQYF. The CDR3 coding sequence is TGTGCCAGCAGTGAAGAGGGTCTGGCCTCTCGCGAGCAGTACTTC. The full variable domain, completed using reference TRBV2 and TRBJ2-7, is EPEVTQTPSHQVTQMGQEVILRCVPISNHLYFYWYRQILGQKVEFLVSFYNNEISEKSEIFDDQFSVERPDGSNFTLKIRSTKLEDSAMYFCASSEEGLASREQYFGPGTRLTVT.

This clonotype occurred many times. In DNA, the CDR3 is TGTGCCAGCAGTCTCGACAGAACGGGAGGCTACACCTTC. Translated, it gives CASSLDRTGGYTF. J is TRBJ1-2 and V is TRBV6-5; D might be TRBD1 (5 bases). Germline loops: CDR1 MNHEY, CDR2 SVGAGI. Trimming left V 5 bases short and J 8 bases short, with 15 bases between. The CDR3 spans 13 residues.

The table lists this clonotype with a few counts. The rearrangement joins TRBV3-1 to TRBJ2-1; 8 bases align to TRBD1. Germline CDR1 and CDR2: LGHDT and YNNKEL (reference sequence). V lost 3 bases and J lost 3; bases outside the gene matches: 4. This CDR3 has 15 residues. CDR3 bases: TGTGCCAGCAGCCAGGACAGGGCTGGCTACAATGAGCAGTTCTTC. It specifies CASSQDRAGYNEQFF.

In its sample, this clonotype was seen many times. This chain's CDR3 is CASSLSKGGTEAFF. The CDR3 nucleotides are TGTGCCAGCAGTTTATCTAAGGGGGGTACTGAAGCTTTCTTT. This chain connects TRBV27 to TRBJ1-1, with D possibly TRBD1 on 6 matching bases. The length of the CDR3 is 14 residues. Germline CDR1 reads MNHEY; CDR2 reads SMNVEV (reference sequence). With 0 bases removed from V and 5 bases from J, the gap between germline ends came to 10 bases.

The rearrangement joins TRBV10-2 to TRBJ2-3, with TRBD2 matching 11 bases. With V trimmed by 2 bases and J by 7 bases, 11 bases remained unmatched. CDR1 is WSHSY and CDR2 is SAAADI in the germline V gene. CDR3 length: 17 amino acids. This chain's CDR3 is CASSENRLAGQGYTQYF. The CDR3 region has the DNA TGCGCCAGCAGTGAGAACCGACTAGCGGGGCAGGGATATACGCAGTATTTT.

This clonotype was detected only a few times. V gene TRBV30 combines with J gene TRBJ2-2; D remains unclear. The V end was cut by 2 bases, the J end by 1 base, with 8 bases between. This CDR3 region has 14 residues. Germline CDR1 is GTSNPN and CDR2 is SVGIG (reference sequence). The CDR3: CAWSLSRNTGELFF. The CDR3 nucleotides read TGTGCCTGGAGTCTTTCAAGGAACACCGGGGAGCTGTTTTTT.

This clonotype was detected ten times or more. This chain joins TRBV18 and TRBJ2-1, with 7 bases identical to TRBD2. The germline gives CDR1 KGHSH, CDR2 LQKENI. The junction had 4 bases not matched to a gene; V was cut back by 0 bases and J by 5 bases. The CDR3 has 15 residues. CDR3 in amino acids: CASSPPVGRDNEQFF. As DNA, the CDR3 is TGTGCCAGCTCACCACCGGTGGGGAGGGACAATGAGCAGTTCTTC.

A remark on this clonotype: A much larger clone sits a single nucleotide away, making a read error possible. The chain combines TRBV3-1 with TRBJ2-1; 12 bases are shared with TRBD2. The CDR3 totals 15 residues. J lost 7 bases, V lost 8 bases, and 9 bases had no gene match. CDR1 and CDR2 (germline): LGHDT, YNNKEL (reference sequence). CDR3 sequence (DNA): TGTGCCAGCGGCCTCGGACTAGCGGGGTCGAATGAGCAGTTCTTC. This sequence encodes CASGLGLAGSNEQFF.

Many counts were recorded for this clonotype. The chain combines TRBV5-5 with TRBJ2-3; TRBD1 aligns across 8 bases. Germline V gene sequence: CDR1 SGHKS, CDR2 YYEKEE (reference sequence). The junction had 4 bases not matched to a gene; V was cut back by 4 bases and J by 6 bases. The CDR3 length is 13 residues. Here the CDR3 reads CASSIRQGDTQYF. CDR3 nucleotide sequence: TGTGCCAGCAGCATAAGACAGGGGGATACGCAGTATTTT.

This clonotype was seen repeatedly, ten times or more. J is TRBJ1-5 and V is TRBV5-1, with 11 bases aligning to TRBD1. V was clipped by 4 bases and J by 1 base; unmatched bases: 7. This CDR3 is built from 17 residues. Germline lookup yields CDR1 SGHRS and CDR2 YFSETQ. CDR3 sequence: CASSPGQGAGSNQPQHF. The CDR3 bases are TGCGCCAGCAGCCCTGGACAGGGGGCAGGAAGCAATCAGCCCCAGCATTTT.